A selection of T cell receptor beta chains follows, all from one sample in a study of blood T cell repertoires in COVID-19. TCRdb's table, derived via immunoSEQ multiplex PCR, lists solely in-frame clones and lacks some. The table lists about 110,000 clones, approximately 83% of them singletons. The sample comprised peripheral blood. These receptors all stem from a woman in her seventies with acute or convalescent COVID-19. CDR3s include the opening cysteine and the closing phenylalanine or tryptophan. The size field is filled for only some rows; it gives once, few, many or a size class.

length,V,J,size,CDR3
14,TRBV7-2,TRBJ1-2,NA,CASSFGTGPYGYTF
14,TRBV18,TRBJ1-3,NA,CASSPPTSGNTIYF
15,TRBV25-1,TRBJ1-4,once,CASSESGETNEKLFF
14,TRBV2,TRBJ2-1,NA,CASSTDRGRNEQFF
19,TRBV15,TRBJ1-1,NA,CATSRDRIGGAFPRTEAFF
17,TRBV28,TRBJ2-1,few,CASSLPILAGSTFSPFF
14,TRBV7-8,TRBJ1-1,many,CASSLSGKNTEAFF
17,TRBV21-1,TRBJ1-1,NA,CASSKADCKGTADQAFF
14,TRBV3-1/TRBV3-2,TRBJ2-1,NA,CASSQDPQGLWQFF
14,TRBV27,TRBJ1-2,NA,CASSFGDRAYGYTF
16,TRBV19,TRBJ1-5,NA,CASMSSPRLSNQPQHF
16,TRBV15,TRBJ1-3,NA,CATSRGKGVPGNTIYF
13,TRBV12-3/TRBV12-4,TRBJ1-6,few,CASSRTQGLPLHF
14,TRBV19,TRBJ2-5,NA,CASSIPDTPGTQYF
15,TRBV5-4,TRBJ1-3,NA,CASSLNTGTENTIYF
17,TRBV19,TRBJ1-5,few,CASSIRSGGRSNQPQHF
15,TRBV4-3,TRBJ2-2,NA,CASSPVGGSTGELFF
17,TRBV19,TRBJ2-6,NA,CASSDGQVLTGANVLTF
15,TRBV9,TRBJ2-3,NA,CASSLQGDRADTQYF
12,TRBV3-1/TRBV3-2,TRBJ1-1,NA,CASSLWAGEAFF
13,TRBV28,TRBJ1-1,NA,CASSDSMNTEAFF
16,TRBV28,TRBJ2-1,NA,CASRSPGTGGSNEQFF
14,TRBV15,TRBJ1-2,NA,CATSRGTGFYGYTF
15,TRBV3-1/TRBV3-2,TRBJ2-4,once,CASSQDGSGSYIQYF
14,TRBV5-5,TRBJ2-5,NA,CASSSYRVAETQYF
14,TRBV19,TRBJ2-1,NA,CASRKQGSGNEQFF
14,TRBV5-1,TRBJ1-1,few,CASSLEWGVTEAFF
13,TRBV2,TRBJ1-6,NA,CASNRGYNSPLHF
15,TRBV5-1,TRBJ2-5,NA,CASSAKGQYQETQYF
14,TRBV5-6,TRBJ2-1,NA,CASSLIRRGVGQFF
16,TRBV19,TRBJ1-6,NA,CASNHRGGSYNSPLHF
16,TRBV9,TRBJ1-3,NA,CASSAPDRFSGNTIYF
12,TRBV28,TRBJ1-1,few,CASSPDRVRAFF
13,TRBV5-1,TRBJ1-1,NA,CASSLIQNTEAFF
15,TRBV4-1,TRBJ1-6,few,CASGVGDLLISPLHF
16,TRBV5-6,TRBJ2-2,NA,CASSFTGTSRTGELFF
14,TRBV5-5,TRBJ1-6,NA,CASRLERDSSPLHF
13,TRBV24-1,TRBJ1-1,NA,CATSDFGQGEAFF
12,TRBV29-1,TRBJ1-2,NA,CSAKGQGDGYTF
16,TRBV29-1,TRBJ1-1,NA,CSVRGGRGRLNTEAFF